This T cell receptor (beta chain) was retrieved from a study of regulatory T cells. Study outcomes and limitations: In patients, unique TRB V-J pairs were restricted and V/J usage skewed, especially in Tregs. Patient CD8+ T cells trended nonsignificantly toward lower Shannon entropy than control CD8+ cells.

Details on this clone: Its antigen is as yet unknown.

Trimming took off 4 bases at V and 3 bases at J, with 12 bases between the two ends. Germline values: CDR1 MNHEY, CDR2 SMNVEV (reference sequence). The CDR3 sequence is 14 residues long. All CD3G-deficient patients showed autoimmunity, more severe in two. At testing, patients were 2 to 39 years old, with reduced naive and increased memory T-cell proportions. Amplification used 52 TRBV primers and 13 TRBJ primers. Using immunoSEQ multiplex PCR, the repertoire was profiled, and TCRdb retains in-frame clones only, with some absent. The sample lists roughly 15,000 clones, 80% to 95% occurring once. This sequence joins TRBV27 and TRBJ1-1, with D possibly matching TRBD1 (6 bases). The origin of this receptor is a person in their late teens or twenties with CD3G deficiency. The sequenced material came from CD8+ T cells sorted from blood. The CDR3 nucleotides are TGTGCCAGCAGTTCCACAGGGTCCCACACTGAAGCTTTCTTT. This gives the protein CASSSTGSHTEAFF.